This paragraph covers one T cell receptor beta chain sequence. Its antigen is still unknown. The sample holds no much larger clone one base away, and base qualities are not on file. Using the deep immunoSEQ assay, multiplex PCR amplified TCR CDR3 regions from genomic DNA. Extracted genomic DNA from each cell subset was spread evenly across all wells of several immunoSEQ 96-well plates, with each plate serving as a replicate. Each replicate PCR for sorted subsets received about 0.2 ug genomic DNA, equal to roughly 30,000 T cell genomes. Purified libraries were quantified with a Qubit 3.0 fluorometer, sized on a Bioanalyzer 2100, and re-quantified with the KAPA Library Quantification kit. Each immunoSEQ 96-well plate was sequenced on its own single-read 150-cycle Illumina NextSeq 550 flow cell. Under the source paper's analysis protocol: The immunoSEQ output contained only junctional sequences without quality scores, so filtering could not match that applied to full-length reads. To assign V/J genes and CDR3, sequences were annotated against IMGT germline references using PyIR, a Python wrapper for IgBLAST v1.9. Reads with weak V/J assignments (E-value above 1e-6), missing CDR3, stop codons, out-of-frame junctions, or ambiguous translated residues were removed. A V3J clonotype was defined by an identical inferred V gene, J gene, and CDR3 amino acid sequence. The percentage overlap between two repertoires was calculated by dividing the number of shared unique clonotypes by the size of the smaller repertoire. Three approaches were used to assess repertoire richness: RTK rarefaction, the Chao1 estimator, and Recon v2.1 estimates of unobserved clonotypes. Generation probabilities were computed with OLGA for all TCRbeta clonotypes obtained by the gDNA method from several donors. TCRdb provides this immuneACCESS table in a form limited to in-frame rearrangements. Some clones are lacking; in checked studies, under half of them reflect an unresolved V gene, and why the rest are absent is not known. The V and J calls and clone size come from that table; D and trimming were worked out from the DNA. This sample gives 730,000 or so clones in total; 60% to 80% of them show up just once. Approximately 2% of the sample is in the top ten clones.

Donors were healthy HIV-negative adults with no recently reported acute infections or vaccinations. Only Caucasian adults living in Nashville, Tennessee, USA were represented among the donors. CD4+ T cells were enriched through magnetic negative selection, after which naive cells were positively selected on CD45RA and the remaining negative fraction served as the memory subset. Blood was obtained by leukapheresis, after which PBMCs were separated by Ficoll-Histopaque density gradient centrifugation and cryopreserved in liquid nitrogen vapor phase. Purity and quantity of every magnetically sorted T cell population were checked by analytical flow cytometry. Each sorted fraction had its genomic DNA isolated and then quantified by UV absorbance on a Nanodrop 2000c. There are 14 amino acids in the CDR3, from cysteine to phenylalanine inclusive. Of the read, only the CDR3 DNA is kept; its 42 bases are in frame from base 1. Trimmed from V: 6 bases; trimmed from J: 4 bases; junction bases lacking a gene match: 8. In the germline V gene (reference sequence), CDR1 corresponds to LNHDA and CDR2 to SQIVND.

This entry is derived from a study of shared clonotypes between healthy human individuals (TCRdb year 2020). For the wider study: A couple of women and a few men aged 18 to 49 years were included in the cohort. Leukapheresis yielded between about 0.8 and 9.5 billion PBMCs per donor. Libraries were prepared and TCR repertoires were sequenced by different laboratories using diverse techniques, in order to increase sequencing depth and limit assay-specific biases. To estimate repertoire size and how much clonotype sharing occurs between individuals, the study deeply sequenced the blood TCR repertoires of five or six healthy adults. Per donor, three plates each were used for CD4 naive and CD4 memory, two for CD8 naive, and one for CD8 memory.

Overall results and qualifications from the work: Naive subsets generally had larger estimated clonotype richness than memory subsets. Compared with non-shared clonotypes, the clonotypes found in all four sorted-subset donors had higher generation probabilities. When several donors were compared, the shared fraction of clonotypes was about 5.2% for naive CD4, around 3.6% for naive CD8, 2.3% for memory CD4, and 0.4% for memory CD8. Pairwise subsampling indicated that sequencing depth was expected to affect the degree of clonotype sharing among donors. Sampling was limited to blood, and TCR repertoires in tissue likely differ from TCR repertoires in blood. Because the study included a small number of donors, the genetic and exposure-history diversity represented was limited. Incomplete sequencing was indicated by rarefaction of sorted-subset datasets, despite the large sequencing depth.

The rearrangement combines TRBV19 with TRBJ1-2, and 7 junction bases match TRBD1. The clonotype originates from a woman under 40 in good health. Source material: memory CD4+ T cells sorted from blood. In light of the paper, this sample's cell subset or site label describes: CD45RA-negative fraction. The DNA sequence follows: TGTGCCAGTAGCCTACAGGGGAAGGGCTATGGCTACACCTTC. This translates into CASSLQGKGYGYTF.